This is a list of T cell receptor beta chains from one sample in a study of blood T cell repertoires in COVID-19. Sequenced by immunoSEQ multiplex PCR; TCRdb stores in-frame clones only, minus some. The sample holds 55,000 to 75,000 clones, 88% seen once. What was sequenced was peripheral blood. The receptors originated from a man in his fifties with active COVID-19. CDR3s include the opening cysteine and the closing phenylalanine or tryptophan. The D gene is left open where the match is weak. The size entry is marked missing in some rows and otherwise reads once, few, many or a size class.

V	J	size	D	DNA	CDR3
TRBV6-2/TRBV6-3	TRBJ2-7	NA	NA	TGTGCCAGCAGTTACTCGAGAGGGCGGGACGAGCAGTACTTC	CASSYSRGRDEQYF
TRBV7-2	TRBJ1-1	NA	NA	TGTGCCAGCAGCTCCCCGATCAGGGCGAACACTGAAGCTTTCTTT	CASSSPIRANTEAFF
TRBV6-5	TRBJ2-3	NA	TRBD1	TGTGCCAGCAGGCCCCGGGACAGGGTGGGCGATACGCAGTATTTT	CASRPRDRVGDTQYF
TRBV2	TRBJ2-7	NA	NA	TGTGCCAGCACCGAAGAGGCGGTGAAGGATTACGAGCAGTACTTC	CASTEEAVKDYEQYF
TRBV5-1	TRBJ1-1	NA	NA	TGCGCCAGCAGCTTGTGGGGGAGGACTACTGAAGCTTTCTTT	CASSLWGRTTEAFF
TRBV4-1	TRBJ2-7	NA	NA	TGCGCCAGCAGCCGATATTGGGGGCAACAGAACGAGCAGTACTTC	CASSRYWGQQNEQYF
TRBV7-3	TRBJ2-5	NA	TRBD1	TGTGCCAGCAGCACCACAGGGGACGGGTACCAGTACTTC	CASSTTGDGYQYF
TRBV4-3	TRBJ1-2	NA	TRBD1	TGCGCCAGCAGCCAAGAGACAGGGGGCTATGGCTACACCTTC	CASSQETGGYGYTF
TRBV6-5	TRBJ2-2	NA	NA	TGTGCCGCCAGGACAGTAACCGGGGAGCTGTTTTTT	CAARTVTGELFF
TRBV7-9	TRBJ2-3	NA	TRBD2	TGTGCCAGCAGCTTAGCGTCTAGCGGGGGGGCAGGGGATACGCAGTATTTT	CASSLASSGGAGDTQYF
TRBV7-2	TRBJ2-1	few	TRBD2	TGTGCCAGCAGCTTAGTCCGGAGCGGGGGTCGTGAGCAGTTCTTC	CASSLVRSGGREQFF
TRBV5-8	TRBJ2-5	NA	TRBD2	TGTGCCAGCAGCACCGGGACTAGTAATGTTGAGACCCAGTACTTC	CASSTGTSNVETQYF
TRBV7-9	TRBJ2-5	NA	NA	TGTGCCAGCAGCTTCCTGTGGGCTGGAGGGGAGACCCAGTACTTC	CASSFLWAGGETQYF
TRBV11-3	TRBJ2-3	NA	TRBD2	TGTGCCAGCAGCACCGCCGGGACTAGCGGTAGCACAGATACGCAGTATTTT	CASSTAGTSGSTDTQYF
TRBV5-4	TRBJ2-1	NA	NA	TGTGCCAGCAGCTTCCCCGGGACAAATGGGGTCCATGAGCAGTTCTTC	CASSFPGTNGVHEQFF
TRBV11-2	TRBJ2-7	NA	TRBD1	TGTGCCAGCAGCCCTAACCGGGACAGCTACGAGCAGTACTTC	CASSPNRDSYEQYF
TRBV5-1	TRBJ2-3	NA	TRBD2	TGCGCCAGCAGTAGCGGGGGGGCCCCAGATACGCAGTATTTT	CASSSGGAPDTQYF
TRBV7-9	TRBJ2-5	NA	NA	TGTGCCAGCAGCTTAGTGGGCATCCAAGAGACCCAGTACTTC	CASSLVGIQETQYF
TRBV5-1	TRBJ1-1	once	NA	TGCGCCAGCATCTTCATAGGGGATGAAACTGAAGCTTTCTTT	CASIFIGDETEAFF
TRBV7-2	TRBJ2-7	once	NA	TGTGCCAGCAGCTTAGGAGTCGGAGGGAGGAGCGGATACGAGCAGTACTTC	CASSLGVGGRSGYEQYF